Reported below is one T cell receptor beta chain. The target antigen is unknown. This specimen comes from a study of shared clonotypes between healthy human individuals. General study points: Clonotype sharing levels among donors were expected to vary with sequencing depth.

The CDR3 loop spans 18 amino acids. Germline V CDR1 and CDR2: SGHDT, YYEEEE. J lost 4 bases, V lost 0 bases, and 11 bases had no gene match. Deep was the level used in running the assay. For every subset, genomic DNA was evenly distributed across several immunoSEQ plates. PCR replicates from unsorted PBMC used 250 to 300 ng DNA, and this amount was approximately 30,000 T cell genomes. Clones were sequenced by immunoSEQ multiplex PCR, and TCRdb holds only the in-frame ones, with some missing. The table lists more than 400,000 clones, roughly 80% of them singletons. The receptor's source is a woman between 40 and 55 years old in good health. Some clones in this sample may be carry-over from other donors' samples. The specimen was PBMCs. The chain recombines TRBV5-6 with TRBJ2-1, with 9 bases fitting TRBD2. CDR3 nucleotide sequence: TGTGCCAGCAGCTTGGATTTTCGCGGGAGGGCCTTGTACAATGAGCAGTTCTTC. Protein sequence: CASSLDFRGRALYNEQFF.